What follows are 28 T cell receptor beta chains derived from one specimen sequenced in a study of cytomegalovirus exposure and HLA in healthy donors. PCR involved 60 Vbeta and 13 Jbeta primers. Sequencing used immunoSEQ multiplex PCR; TCRdb keeps in-frame clones, though not all of them. The profile covers about 52,000 clones, with 65% to 85% appearing a single time and roughly 2.9% taken by the ten largest. The sequenced material came from PBMCs. These receptors originate from a man between 18 and 35 years old in good health and CMV-seronegative.

This clone has just a few counts. This rearrangement joins TRBV15 to TRBJ2-7; maybe TRBD2 (6 bases). The CDR3 is made up of 14 amino acids. V was clipped by 1 base and J by 4 bases, with 11 bases between them. Germline loops: CDR1 LNHNV, CDR2 YYDKDF (reference sequence). DNA for the CDR3: TGTGCCACCAGCAGAGCCGGGAGCGTTTACGAGCAGTACTTC. Translating it yields CATSRAGSVYEQYF. The whole variable domain, remainder taken from reference TRBV15 and TRBJ2-7, is DAMVIQNPRYQVTQFGKPVTLSCSQTLNHNVMYWYQQKSSQAPKLLFHYYDKDFNNEADTPDNFQSRRPNTSFCFLDIRSPGLGDTAMYLCATSRAGSVYEQYFGPGTRLTVT.

In this sample, this clone turned up once. The V call is TRBV6-5, the J call TRBJ2-1; D unresolved. Between the trimmed V and J ends, which lost 6 bases and 0 bases, there was a span of 9 bases. Germline V gene sequence: CDR1 MNHEY, CDR2 SVGAGI. There are 14 residues in the CDR3. CDR3 DNA sequence: TGTGCCAGCAGAGACTCCATCTCCTACAATGAGCAGTTCTTC. It encodes CASRDSISYNEQFF.

The V and J genes are TRBV29-1 and TRBJ2-5; possibly TRBD2 for D (6 bases). Germline V CDR1 and CDR2: SQVTM, ANQGSEA. This CDR3 spans 12 amino acids. With 4 bases removed from V and 2 bases from J, the gap between germline ends came to 8 bases. CDR3: CSVVRGQETQYF. In DNA, the CDR3 is TGCAGCGTTGTCCGGGGGCAAGAGACCCAGTACTTC.

This clone was detected only once. The V call is TRBV6-5, the J call TRBJ1-1; the D is unclear. Trimming removed 0 bases from V and 0 bases from J, with 8 bases in between. The CDR3 covers 15 residues. Germline CDR1 and CDR2: MNHEY and SVGAGI. In nucleotides, the CDR3 is TGTGCCAGCAGTTACTCATTCCAGGTGAACACTGAAGCTTTCTTT. Translation gives CASSYSFQVNTEAFF.

The V gene is TRBV28, the J gene TRBJ1-1; 7 positions match TRBD1. The CDR3 sequence is 11 residues long. CDR1 is MDHEN, CDR2 SYDVKM, per germline. Losses at the gene ends were 5 bases for V and 6 bases for J; bases not matched to a gene: 0. CDR3 in amino acids: CASSQGAEAFF. CDR3 nucleotides: TGTGCCAGCAGTCAGGGGGCTGAAGCTTTCTTT.

The chain couples TRBV15 to TRBJ2-5; TRBD2 matches 7 bases. Germline CDR1 reads LNHNV; CDR2 reads YYDKDF (reference sequence). Germline trimming cut 5 bases from V and 2 bases from J; bases unmatched to any gene: 8. This CDR3 spans 15 amino acids. CDR3 sequence: CATSGGGWGQETQYF. The DNA of the CDR3 is TGTGCCACCAGCGGGGGGGGATGGGGGCAAGAGACCCAGTACTTC.

This clone came up a few times. This chain links TRBV15 with TRBJ2-5; 7 positions agree with TRBD2. CDR1 and CDR2 from the germline V gene are LNHNV and YYDKDF (reference sequence). The CDR3 is made up of 15 amino acids. The junction had 6 bases not matched to a gene; V was cut back by 0 bases and J by 5 bases. This CDR3 is CATSRDPTGRETQYF. Here the CDR3 DNA reads TGTGCCACCAGCAGAGATCCGACCGGGAGGGAGACCCAGTACTTC.

The gene calls are TRBV28 and TRBJ2-5, with 7 bases that match TRBD1. The germline CDR1 and CDR2 sequences are MDHEN and SYDVKM. V lost 5 bases and J lost 3; bases outside the gene matches: 3. The CDR3 is made up of 13 amino acids. CDR3 sequence: CASSLDREETQYF. CDR3 nucleotide sequence: TGTGCCAGCAGTCTCGACAGGGAAGAGACCCAGTACTTC.

The chain has TRBV7-2 and TRBJ2-7, with no clear D. Trimming shortened V by 3 bases and J by 2 bases, and 8 bases separated the two germline ends. The CDR3 runs to 13 residues. Germline CDR1 and CDR2: SGHTA and FQGNSA. As DNA, the CDR3 is TGTGCCAGCAGCTTGTCAGCGCCCTACGAGCAGTACTTC. This sequence encodes CASSLSAPYEQYF.

The CDR3 sequence is CASSVEGRGKNEQFF. The CDR3, as DNA: TGTGCCAGCAGCGTAGAGGGCAGGGGAAAGAATGAGCAGTTCTTC. The chain is built from TRBV9 and TRBJ2-1, with TRBD1 as a possible D gene (6 bases). Between the trimmed V and J ends, which lost 0 bases and 7 bases, there was a span of 14 bases. This CDR3 region has 15 residues. Germline assignment: CDR1 SGDLS and CDR2 YYNGEE.

DNA of the CDR3: TGTGCCTGGAATAGGGGGAGTTCTGGGGCCAACGTCCTGACTTTC. Translation gives CAWNRGSSGANVLTF. This chain uses TRBV30 with TRBJ2-6; tentatively, D is TRBD1 (6 bases). The germline V gene encodes CDR1 GTSNPN and CDR2 SVGIG (reference sequence). The V end was cut by 4 bases, the J end by 1 base, with 11 bases between. This CDR3 contains 15 residues.

This chain joins TRBV28 and TRBJ1-2; D perhaps matches TRBD1 (5 bases). The ends were cut back, 8 bases at V and 8 bases at J, with 15 bases in the middle. CDR1 is MDHEN, CDR2 SYDVKM, per germline. The CDR3 sequence is 12 residues long. The CDR3, as DNA: TGTGCCAGCGACAGCGGGGGAAAAGGCTACACCTTC. This translates into CASDSGGKGYTF.

This clone was recorded once. This rearrangement joins TRBV5-4 to TRBJ2-3; 12 bases are shared with TRBD2. V shed 4 bases and J 6 bases; nucleotides not matched to a gene: 15. Germline V CDR1 and CDR2: SGHNT, YYREEE (reference sequence). The CDR3 is 18 amino acids. The CDR3 region is CASSPPTRLAGVADTQYF. CDR3 bases: TGTGCCAGCAGCCCACCGACCCGACTAGCGGGAGTAGCGGATACGCAGTATTTT.

This clone was recorded a few times. The rearrangement links TRBV6-4 to TRBJ2-7; 9 bases line up with TRBD1. Trimming removed 4 bases from V and 5 bases from J; junction bases left unmatched: 12. Looked up from germline, CDR1 is MRHNA and CDR2 is SNTAGT. The CDR3 is 16 residues long. The CDR3 DNA sequence: TGTGCCAGCAGTGGGGGTTGGGGACAGGGTTGCGACGAGCAGTACTTC. It codes for CASSGGWGQGCDEQYF.

This clone was seen more than once but under ten times. The V call is TRBV30, the J call TRBJ2-1, with 10 positions matching TRBD2. Germline CDR1 GTSNPN, CDR2 SVGIG (reference sequence). Trimming took 2 bases from V and 9 from J; bases not matched to a gene: 4. The CDR3 is 13 amino acids. The CDR3 nucleotides are TGTGCCTGGAGTACCCTAGCGGGAGTTGAGCAGTTCTTC. Translation: CAWSTLAGVEQFF.

This chain joins TRBV30 and TRBJ2-2; D is undetermined. The germline V gene has CDR1 GTSNPN and CDR2 SVGIG (reference sequence). The CDR3 sequence is 14 residues long. Trimming stripped 0 bases from V and 3 bases from J, with 8 bases between. In DNA, the CDR3 is TGTGCCTGGAGTGTGAACAGCTACACCGGGGAGCTGTTTTTT. Amino acids: CAWSVNSYTGELFF.

In this sample, this clone turned up a few times. J is TRBJ1-4 and V is TRBV5-1; TRBD1 agrees at 7 bases. Germline values: CDR1 SGHRS, CDR2 YFSETQ. This CDR3 is 15 amino acids long. Trimming removed 4 bases from V and 8 bases from J; junction bases left unmatched: 11. CDR3 in DNA: TGCGCCAGCAGCCTAGGGGGGACAGCTCGCGAAAAACTGTTTTTT. Translated: CASSLGGTAREKLFF.

This clone came up a few times. This chain uses TRBV28 with TRBJ2-3; TRBD2 agrees at 11 bases. The length of the CDR3 is 15 residues. The V gene end was trimmed by 5 bases and the J gene end by 2 bases; junction bases not matched to a gene: 3. Germline V gene data show CDR1 as MDHEN and CDR2 as SYDVKM. CDR3 residues: CASSPGLADTDTQYF. The DNA of the CDR3 is TGTGCCAGCAGTCCGGGACTAGCGGACACAGATACGCAGTATTTT.

This sequence joins TRBV30 and TRBJ2-5; 9 bases map to TRBD1. The V segment lost 3 bases and the J segment 4 bases; nucleotides outside the gene matches: 12. Germline CDR1 is GTSNPN and CDR2 is SVGIG (reference sequence). This CDR3 has 16 residues. This CDR3 reads CAWRISRDRDRETQYF. CDR3 sequence (DNA): TGTGCCTGGAGGATTTCCCGGGACAGGGATCGAGAGACCCAGTACTTC.

The gene calls are TRBV5-6 and TRBJ1-6, with D hard to call. The CDR3 sequence is 14 residues long. Germline V CDR1 and CDR2: SGHDT, YYEEEE. The germline V and J ends were trimmed by 0 bases and 10 bases, with 11 bases remaining between them. CDR3 amino acids: CASSLAVLGSPLHF. DNA of the CDR3: TGTGCCAGCAGCTTGGCTGTCCTGGGCTCACCCCTCCACTTT. The full variable domain, completed using reference TRBV5-6 and TRBJ1-6, is DAGVTQSPTHLIKTRGQQVTLRCSPKSGHDTVSWYQQALGQGPQFIFQYYEEEERQRGNFPDRFSGHQFPNYSSELNVNALLLGDSALYLCASSLAVLGSPLHFGNGTRLTVT.

This chain joins TRBV5-6 and TRBJ2-2, with no clear D. There are 14 residues in the CDR3. Germline values: CDR1 SGHDT, CDR2 YYEEEE. The germline V and J ends were trimmed by 4 bases and 1 base, with 8 bases remaining between them. CDR3 DNA: TGTGCCAGCAGCCGGAACAGGAACACCGGGGAGCTGTTTTTT. Translated, it gives CASSRNRNTGELFF. Full variable domain (outside the CDR3, taken from reference TRBV5-6 and TRBJ2-2): DAGVTQSPTHLIKTRGQQVTLRCSPKSGHDTVSWYQQALGQGPQFIFQYYEEEERQRGNFPDRFSGHQFPNYSSELNVNALLLGDSALYLCASSRNRNTGELFFGEGSRLTVL.

The gene calls are TRBV4-1 and TRBJ2-7; a weak D match, TRBD2 (6 bases). The V end lost 1 base, the J end lost 7 bases, and 11 bases lay between the germline ends. This CDR3 has 13 residues. Germline values: CDR1 MGHRA, CDR2 YSYEKL. This CDR3 reads CASSQAGVWEQYF. CDR3 coding DNA: TGCGCCAGCAGCCAAGCGGGAGTATGGGAGCAGTACTTC.

The chain joins TRBV13 to TRBJ2-2; D might be TRBD2 (6 bases). The germline gives CDR1 PRHDT, CDR2 FYEKMQ (reference sequence). The CDR3 consists of 15 residues. Trimming took off 7 bases at V and 2 bases at J, with 14 bases between the two ends. The CDR3 here is CASIRGGTNTGELFF. The CDR3, as DNA: TGTGCCAGCATCCGTGGGGGGACTAACACCGGGGAGCTGTTTTTT. The whole variable domain, remainder taken from reference TRBV13 and TRBJ2-2, is AAGVIQSPRHLIKEKRETATLKCYPIPRHDTVYWYQQGPGQDPQFLISFYEKMQSDKGSIPDRFSAQQFSDYHSELNMSSLELGDSALYFCASIRGGTNTGELFFGEGSRLTVL.

The CDR3 region is CASKQGAGNQPQHF. In nucleotides, the CDR3 is TGTGCCAGCAAACAGGGGGCTGGCAATCAGCCCCAGCATTTT. The chain combines TRBV28 with TRBJ1-5, with 9 bases matching TRBD1. This CDR3 has 14 residues. J lost 2 bases, V lost 7 bases, and 3 bases had no gene match. Germline-derived CDR1 and CDR2 are MDHEN and SYDVKM.

The J gene is TRBJ2-1, the V gene TRBV4-3, with D perhaps matching TRBD1 (6 bases). The V gene lost 0 bases and the J gene lost 9 bases, with 15 bases spanning the gap. The CDR3 has 15 amino acids. Per germline, CDR1 LGHNA and CDR2 YSLEER. CDR3 sequence: CASSQESGTKTEQFF. In DNA form, the CDR3 reads TGCGCCAGCAGCCAAGAGTCCGGGACAAAGACTGAGCAGTTCTTC.

V usage is TRBV19 and J usage is TRBJ2-7; D gene ambiguous. V lost 5 bases, J lost 2 bases, and 10 bases lay in between. The CDR3 runs 13 residues. CDR1 is LNHDA, CDR2 SQIVND, per germline (reference sequence). This CDR3 is CASSESRTYEQYF. The CDR3 nucleotides are TGTGCCAGTAGTGAGTCGAGGACCTACGAGCAGTACTTC.

The chain joins TRBV5-1 to TRBJ1-1; D call uncertain. This CDR3 region has 11 residues. CDR1 and CDR2 (germline): SGHRS, YFSETQ. Between the trimmed V and J ends, which lost 0 bases and 6 bases, there was a span of 3 bases. The CDR3 nucleotides read TGCGCCAGCAGCTTGGGAGCTGAAGCTTTCTTT. Amino acids: CASSLGAEAFF.

This sequence joins TRBV4-3 and TRBJ2-3; D not resolved. The CDR3 spans 16 residues. V lost 0 bases and J lost 6, with 16 bases in between. Looked up from germline, CDR1 is LGHNA and CDR2 is YSLEER. The chain's CDR3 is CASSQDSPSKRDTQYF. DNA for the CDR3: TGCGCCAGCAGCCAAGACAGTCCGTCGAAGAGGGATACGCAGTATTTT.